A single T cell receptor (beta chain) is shown here with its context. Its target is not known. The sample is drawn from a study of cytomegalovirus exposure and HLA in healthy donors. Study-wide results and limits: There were some public TCRs occurring in many donors, but most TCR sequences were rare. According to reports, the classifier identified cytomegalovirus status with high specificity and sensitivity.

Germline V gene sequence: CDR1 KGHSH, CDR2 LQKENI. This CDR3 has 16 residues. V was pared by 3 bases and J by 0 bases, with 14 bases between. In the PCR, 60 Vbeta and 13 Jbeta primers were used. Assay used: immunoSEQ multiplex PCR; TCRdb lists only in-frame clones, some missing. The data contain about 170,000 clones, about three quarters of them singletons. The sequence came from a female donor in good health and CMV-seronegative. This rearrangement joins TRBV18 to TRBJ1-2; possibly TRBD1 for D (5 bases). Input material: PBMCs. The CDR3: CASSPIPGGANYGYTF. The CDR3 bases are TGTGCCAGCTCACCCATCCCGGGGGGAGCTAACTATGGCTACACCTTC.